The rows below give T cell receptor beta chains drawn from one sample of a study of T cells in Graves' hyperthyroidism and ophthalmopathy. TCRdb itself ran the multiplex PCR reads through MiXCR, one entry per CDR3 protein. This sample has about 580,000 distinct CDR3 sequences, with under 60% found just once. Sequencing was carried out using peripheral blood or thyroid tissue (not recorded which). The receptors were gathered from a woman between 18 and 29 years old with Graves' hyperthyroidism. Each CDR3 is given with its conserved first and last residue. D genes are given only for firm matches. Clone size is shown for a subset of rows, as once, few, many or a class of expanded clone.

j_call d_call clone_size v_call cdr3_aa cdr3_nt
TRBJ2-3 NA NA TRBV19 CASSQPSQADTQYF TGTGCCAGTAGTCAACCCTCACAGGCAGATACGCAGTATTTT
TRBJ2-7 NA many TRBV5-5 CASSSNYRQLPLYEQYF TGTGCCAGCAGCTCAAATTATCGACAGCTGCCCCTCTACGAGCAGTACTTC
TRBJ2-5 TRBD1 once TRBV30 CAWRLGQGAGETQYF TGTGCCTGGCGATTGGGACAGGGGGCGGGGGAGACCCAGTACTTC
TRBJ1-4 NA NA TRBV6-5 CASSYGDTRALEKLFF TGTGCCAGCAGTTACGGGGACACAAGGGCGTTGGAAAAACTGTTTTTT
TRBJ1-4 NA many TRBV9 CASSRTDNEKLFF TGTGCCAGCAGTAGGACAGATAATGAAAAACTGTTTTTT
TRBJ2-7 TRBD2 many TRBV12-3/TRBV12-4 CASSGLAGRSSYEQYF TGTGCCAGCAGCGGACTAGCGGGCAGGAGCTCCTACGAGCAGTACTTC
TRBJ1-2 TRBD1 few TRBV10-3 CAISTGQAVNTF TGTGCCATCAGTACGGGACAGGCCGTCAACACCTTC
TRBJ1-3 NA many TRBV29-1 CSATTRLGNTIYF TGCAGCGCTACGACACGGCTAGGAAACACCATATATTTT
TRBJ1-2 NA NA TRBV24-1 CATSDPEVSYGYTF TGTGCCACCAGTGACCCTGAAGTATCCTATGGCTACACCTTC
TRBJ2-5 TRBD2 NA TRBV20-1 CSAGAGGNQETQYF TGCAGTGCTGGAGCGGGAGGAAACCAAGAGACCCAGTACTTC
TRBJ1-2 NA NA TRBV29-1 CSVQGPHHTF TGCAGCGTCCAGGGCCCGCATCACACCTTC
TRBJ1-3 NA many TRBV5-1 CASSLRTASGNTIYF TGCGCCAGCAGCTTGAGGACAGCCTCTGGAAACACCATATATTTT
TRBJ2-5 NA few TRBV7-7 CASSFGAQETQYF TGTGCCAGCAGCTTTGGGGCGCAAGAGACCCAGTACTTC
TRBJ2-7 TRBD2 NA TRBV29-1 CSVYLAGVGGEQYF TGCAGCGTATACCTAGCGGGAGTAGGCGGCGAGCAGTACTTC
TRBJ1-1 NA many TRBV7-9 CASSRFSGPGNTEAFF TGTGCCAGCAGCCGTTTTTCGGGTCCCGGGAACACTGAAGCTTTCTTT
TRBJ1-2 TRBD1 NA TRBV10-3 CAISSDRVSDVRYGYTF TGTGCCATCAGTTCCGACAGGGTTTCTGACGTACGCTATGGCTACACCTTC
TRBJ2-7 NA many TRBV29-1 CSVENQPYEQYF TGCAGCGTTGAGAACCAACCCTACGAGCAGTACTTC
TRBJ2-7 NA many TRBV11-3 CASNYFMGVDEQYF TGTGCCAGCAACTACTTCATGGGGGTCGACGAGCAGTACTTC
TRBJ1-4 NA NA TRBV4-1 CASSELANEKLFF TGCGCCAGCAGTGAATTAGCTAATGAAAAACTGTTTTTT
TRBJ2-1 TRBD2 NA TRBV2 CAGSEGTSGYNEQFF TGTGCCGGCAGTGAAGGGACTAGCGGATACAATGAGCAGTTCTTC
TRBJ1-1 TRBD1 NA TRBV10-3 CAISRSPDRGAFF TGTGCCATCAGTCGGTCACCGGACAGGGGAGCTTTCTTT
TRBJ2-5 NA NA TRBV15 CATRPDRDTQYF TGTGCCACCAGACCAGACCGGGACACCCAGTACTTC
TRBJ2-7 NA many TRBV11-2 CASSLTLPSYEQYF TGTGCCAGCAGCCTCACATTGCCATCCTACGAGCAGTACTTC
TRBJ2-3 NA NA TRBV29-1 CSVEVSRGGPDTQYF TGCAGCGTTGAAGTGTCTAGGGGGGGCCCAGATACGCAGTATTTT
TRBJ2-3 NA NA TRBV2 CASRLGPQTDTQYF TGTGCCAGCAGGTTGGGACCCCAGACAGATACGCAGTATTTT
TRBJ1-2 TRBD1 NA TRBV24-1 CATSEGDRGVYGYTF TGTGCCACCAGTGAGGGTGACAGGGGCGTCTATGGCTACACCTTC
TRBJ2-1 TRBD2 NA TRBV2 CASSEGLAGLEQFF TGTGCCAGCAGTGAGGGTCTAGCGGGACTCGAGCAGTTCTTC
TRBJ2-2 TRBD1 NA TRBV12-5 CASGPGTGRTGELFF TGTGCTAGTGGCCCTGGGACAGGGCGAACCGGGGAGCTGTTTTTT
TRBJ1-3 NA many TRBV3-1 CASSRLSSTASGNTIYF TGTGCCAGCAGCCGGCTCTCTAGCACTGCCTCTGGAAACACCATATATTTT